Listed here are 7 T cell receptor beta chains from one sample, sequenced in a study of monozygotic twins with inflammatory bowel disease. TCRdb reprocessed the 5' RACE reads; each CDR3 protein has one entry and no DNA is given. Its table lists approximately 400,000 distinct CDR3 sequences. The sequencing sample was made of blood. These receptors came from a human donor with ulcerative colitis or Crohn's disease, or a healthy co-twin of an affected twin (not recorded which).

The chain links TRBV18 to TRBJ2-2; TCRdb names TRBD1, which stays unverified in the absence of DNA. CDR1 KGHSH and CDR2 LQKENI come from the germline V gene. The CDR3 is 13 residues long. CDR3 sequence: CASSPGPTGELFF.

CDR3 protein: CASSYGTYEQYF. The chain joins TRBV6-5 to TRBJ2-7. The CDR3 consists of 12 residues. The germline V gene has CDR1 MNHEY and CDR2 SVGAGI.

V and J are TRBV6-5 and TRBJ2-5. Per the germline V gene, CDR1 is MNHEY and CDR2 is SVGAGI. This CDR3 spans 13 amino acids. The CDR3 spells CASSYDELETQYF.

V usage is TRBV10-2 and J usage is TRBJ2-5. This CDR3 is built from 14 residues. Germline assignment: CDR1 WSHSY and CDR2 SAAADI. CDR3 amino acids: CASRYTGSQETQYF.

The chain's CDR3 is CSARDRIGGTPIYEQYF. This rearrangement joins TRBV20-1 to TRBJ2-7; the D call from TCRdb, TRBD1, cannot be confirmed without DNA. The CDR3 totals 17 residues. CDR1 and CDR2 from the germline V gene are DFQATT and SNEGSKA (reference sequence).

This chain links TRBV24-1 with TRBJ2-2. CDR3 length: 13 amino acids. The germline V gene encodes CDR1 KGHDR and CDR2 SFDVKD. This chain's CDR3 is CATSEPSAGELFF.

The rearrangement joins TRBV20-1 to TRBJ1-2; there is no DNA to check the TCRdb D call of TRBD1. Germline CDR1 is DFQATT and CDR2 is SNEGSKA (reference sequence). The CDR3 has 14 amino acids. CDR3 region: CSASLGQGLNGYTF.